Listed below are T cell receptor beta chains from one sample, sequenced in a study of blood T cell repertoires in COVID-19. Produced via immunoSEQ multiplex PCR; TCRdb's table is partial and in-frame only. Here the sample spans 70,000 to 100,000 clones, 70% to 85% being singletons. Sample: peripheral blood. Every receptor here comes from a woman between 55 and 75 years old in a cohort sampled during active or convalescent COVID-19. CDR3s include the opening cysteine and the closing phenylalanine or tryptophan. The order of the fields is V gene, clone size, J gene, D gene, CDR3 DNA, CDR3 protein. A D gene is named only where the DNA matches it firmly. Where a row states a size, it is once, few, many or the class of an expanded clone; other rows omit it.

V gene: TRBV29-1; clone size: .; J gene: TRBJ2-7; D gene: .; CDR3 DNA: TGCAGCGTCGGACTGGTGAGCTCCTACGAGCAGTACTTC; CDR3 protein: CSVGLVSSYEQYF
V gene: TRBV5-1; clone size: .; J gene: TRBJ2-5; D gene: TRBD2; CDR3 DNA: TGCGCCAGCAGCTTTGGAGGCATCCGGGGGGGCGGGACCCAGTACTTC; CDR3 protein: CASSFGGIRGGGTQYF
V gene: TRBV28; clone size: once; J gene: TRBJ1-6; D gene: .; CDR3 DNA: TGTGCCAGCACCTGGCACAGGGACTATAATTCACCCCTCCACTTT; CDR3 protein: CASTWHRDYNSPLHF
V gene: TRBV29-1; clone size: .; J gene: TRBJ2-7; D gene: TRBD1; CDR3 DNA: TGCAGCGGGAGTCATGGGACAGCCTACGAGCAGTACTTC; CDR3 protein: CSGSHGTAYEQYF
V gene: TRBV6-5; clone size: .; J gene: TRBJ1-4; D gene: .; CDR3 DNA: TGTGCCAGCAGCGCTTCAGGGGTTTCTAATGAAAAACTGTTTTTT; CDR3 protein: CASSASGVSNEKLFF
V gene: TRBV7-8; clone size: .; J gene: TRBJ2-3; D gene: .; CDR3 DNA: TGTGCCAGCAGCCCGCCGGGTCAGCCAGATACGCAGTATTTT; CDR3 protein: CASSPPGQPDTQYF
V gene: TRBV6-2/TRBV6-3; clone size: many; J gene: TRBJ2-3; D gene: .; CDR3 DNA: TGTGCCAGCAGCACCGGGACACCACGCACAGATACGCAGTATTTT; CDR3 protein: CASSTGTPRTDTQYF
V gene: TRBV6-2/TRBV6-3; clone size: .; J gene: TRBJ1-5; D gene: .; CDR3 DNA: TGTGCCAGCAGCACACCCGAAGGGGTTAGGGGCAATCAGCCCCAGCATTTT; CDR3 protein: CASSTPEGVRGNQPQHF
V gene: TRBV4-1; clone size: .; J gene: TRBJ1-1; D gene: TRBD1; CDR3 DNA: TGCGCCAGCAGCCAGAAGATTGTAGTGACAGGGGGGACTGAAGCTTTCTTT; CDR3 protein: CASSQKIVVTGGTEAFF
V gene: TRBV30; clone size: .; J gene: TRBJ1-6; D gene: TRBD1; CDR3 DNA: TGTGCCTGGAGTGGCCGAGGGGGCGATTCACCCCTCCACTTT; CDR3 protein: CAWSGRGGDSPLHF
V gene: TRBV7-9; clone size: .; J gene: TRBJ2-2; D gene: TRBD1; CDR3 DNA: TGTGCCAGCAGCCGGGACAGCACGACCGGGGAGCTGTTTTTT; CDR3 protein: CASSRDSTTGELFF
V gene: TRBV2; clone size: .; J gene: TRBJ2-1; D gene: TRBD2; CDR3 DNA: TGTGCCAGCAGAAGGACTAGCGGGGGGTATTACAATGAGCAGTTCTTC; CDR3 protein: CASRRTSGGYYNEQFF
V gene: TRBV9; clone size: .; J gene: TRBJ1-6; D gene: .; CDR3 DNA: TGTGCCAGCAGCACTCAAATGGCGGGTAATTCACCCCTCCACTTT; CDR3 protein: CASSTQMAGNSPLHF
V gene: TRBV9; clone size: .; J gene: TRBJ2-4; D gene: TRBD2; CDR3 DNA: TGTGCCAGCAGCGTCGCTGCCTCCGGGGGGGAAAACATTCAGTACTTC; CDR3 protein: CASSVAASGGENIQYF
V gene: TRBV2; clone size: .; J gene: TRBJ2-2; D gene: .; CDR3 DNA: TGTGCCAGCAGTGTGTGGACAGCAACGAACACCGGGGAGCTGTTTTTT; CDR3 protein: CASSVWTATNTGELFF
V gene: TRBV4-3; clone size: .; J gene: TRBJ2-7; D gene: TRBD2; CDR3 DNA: TGCGCCAGCAGCCAATTTTCGGGGAGGGGCACCTACGAGCAGTACTTC; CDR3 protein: CASSQFSGRGTYEQYF
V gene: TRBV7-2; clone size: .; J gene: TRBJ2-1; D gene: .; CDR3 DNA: TGTGCCAGCAGTTCCAATGGGGGCCGCGAGTTCTTC; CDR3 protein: CASSSNGGREFF
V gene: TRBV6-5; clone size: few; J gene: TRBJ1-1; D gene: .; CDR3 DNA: TGTGCCAGCATGGAGGGCGCGTATTTGGCTTTCTTT; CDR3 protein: CASMEGAYLAFF
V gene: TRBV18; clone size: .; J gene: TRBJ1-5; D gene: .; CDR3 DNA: TGTGCCAGCTCACCCTCCGGGGGTAATCAGCCCCAGCATTTT; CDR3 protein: CASSPSGGNQPQHF
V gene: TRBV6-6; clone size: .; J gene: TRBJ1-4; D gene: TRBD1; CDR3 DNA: TGTGCCAGCGGGACAGTACAGGAAAAACTGTTTTTT; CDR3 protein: CASGTVQEKLFF
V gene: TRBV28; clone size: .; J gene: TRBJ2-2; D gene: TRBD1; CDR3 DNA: TGTGCCAGCAGTTTACAAGGTGCCCGAGGCACAGGGGGACGCGGGGAGCTGTTTTTT; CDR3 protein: CASSLQGARGTGGRGELFF
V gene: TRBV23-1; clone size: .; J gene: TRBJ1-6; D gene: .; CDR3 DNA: TGCGCCAGCAGTCAAGAAAACCGCCTTTACAGGGCCCGTATCCCTAGCTCACCCCTCCACTTT; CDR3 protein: CASSQENRLYRARIPSSPLHF
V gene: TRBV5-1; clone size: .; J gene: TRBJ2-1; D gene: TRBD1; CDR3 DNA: TGCGCCAGCAGTTTCCCGGGACAGGGGGCCAATGAGCAGTTCTTC; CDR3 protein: CASSFPGQGANEQFF
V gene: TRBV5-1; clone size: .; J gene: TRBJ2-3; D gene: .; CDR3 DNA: TGCGCCAGCAGCGCCTCACTAGATACGCAGTATTTT; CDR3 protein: CASSASLDTQYF
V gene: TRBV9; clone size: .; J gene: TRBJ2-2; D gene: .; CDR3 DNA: TGTGCCAGCAGCGTAGAGGAAACAGGATGGGCCGGGGAGCTGTTTTTT; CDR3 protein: CASSVEETGWAGELFF
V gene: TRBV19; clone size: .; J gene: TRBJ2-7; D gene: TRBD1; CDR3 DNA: TGTGCCAGTAGTATGACAGGGGGGACCTACGAGCAGTACTTC; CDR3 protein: CASSMTGGTYEQYF
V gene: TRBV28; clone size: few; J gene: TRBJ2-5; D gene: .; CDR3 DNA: TGTGCCAGCAGTTTTTCCGGGACCCAGTACTTC; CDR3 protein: CASSFSGTQYF
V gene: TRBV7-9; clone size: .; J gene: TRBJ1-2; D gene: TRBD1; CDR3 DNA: TGTGCCAGCAGCTTTACAGGGGGCGACTATGGCTACACCTTC; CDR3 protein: CASSFTGGDYGYTF
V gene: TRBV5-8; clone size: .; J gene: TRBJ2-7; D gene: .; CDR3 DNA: TGTGCCAGCAGCCCCTGGGGGGAAAGGAAGCAGTACTTC; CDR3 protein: CASSPWGERKQYF
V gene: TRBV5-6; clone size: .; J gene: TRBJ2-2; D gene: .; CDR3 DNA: TGTGCCAGCAGTCGTAGACAGACGAACACCGGGGAGCTGTTTTTT; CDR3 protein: CASSRRQTNTGELFF
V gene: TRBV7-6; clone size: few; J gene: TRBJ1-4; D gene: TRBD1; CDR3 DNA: TGTGCCAGCAGCTCCCGACAGGGAATAGCTACTAATGAAAAACTGTTTTTT; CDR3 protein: CASSSRQGIATNEKLFF
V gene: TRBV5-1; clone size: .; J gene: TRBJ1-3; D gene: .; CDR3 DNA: TGCGCCAGCAGCGAATCACTCCCAGGGTCGCCACTCGGAAACACCATATATTTT; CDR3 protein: CASSESLPGSPLGNTIYF
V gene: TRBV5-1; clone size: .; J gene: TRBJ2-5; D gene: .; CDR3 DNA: TGCGCCAGCAGCCCCGGACCAAGGGGAACGGAGACCCAGTACTTC; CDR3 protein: CASSPGPRGTETQYF
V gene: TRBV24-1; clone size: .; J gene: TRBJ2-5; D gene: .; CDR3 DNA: TGTGCCACCAGTGATCCGGACAGACAAGAGACCCAGTACTTC; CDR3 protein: CATSDPDRQETQYF
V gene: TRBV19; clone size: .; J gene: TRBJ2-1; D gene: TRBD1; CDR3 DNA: TGTGCCAGTAGTACGCAACAGGGGGTCCCCTACAATGAGCAGTTCTTC; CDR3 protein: CASSTQQGVPYNEQFF
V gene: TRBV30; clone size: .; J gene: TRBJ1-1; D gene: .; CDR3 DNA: TGTGCCTGGAGTGCCGCGATGAACACTGAAGCTTTCTTT; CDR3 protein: CAWSAAMNTEAFF
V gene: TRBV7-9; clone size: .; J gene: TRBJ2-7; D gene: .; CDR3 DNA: TGTGCCAGCAGCTCCAACGGTTACGAGCAGTACTTC; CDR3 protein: CASSSNGYEQYF
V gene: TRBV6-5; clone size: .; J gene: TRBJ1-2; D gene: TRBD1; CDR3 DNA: TGTGCCAGTCTCCAGGGGGTGGGCTATGGCTACACCTTC; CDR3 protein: CASLQGVGYGYTF
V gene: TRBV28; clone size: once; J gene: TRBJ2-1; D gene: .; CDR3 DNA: TGTGCCAGCAGATCGAGTCTAGCGAGGCCCAATGAGCAGTTCTTC; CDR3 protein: CASRSSLARPNEQFF
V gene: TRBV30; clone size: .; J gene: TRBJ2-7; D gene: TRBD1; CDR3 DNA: TGTGCCTGGAGTGCAGCCGGGACAGGGGGGTACGAGCAGTACTTC; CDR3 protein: CAWSAAGTGGYEQYF
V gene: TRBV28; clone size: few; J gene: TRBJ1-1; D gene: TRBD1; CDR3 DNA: TGTGCCAGCAGTTTGGGACAGGGTCCGAACACTGAAGCTTTCTTT; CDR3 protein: CASSLGQGPNTEAFF
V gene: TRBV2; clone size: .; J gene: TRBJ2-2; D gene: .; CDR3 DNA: TGTGCCAGCAGTGAAAGAGGACAGAGAAACACCGGGGAGCTGTTTTTT; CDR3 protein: CASSERGQRNTGELFF
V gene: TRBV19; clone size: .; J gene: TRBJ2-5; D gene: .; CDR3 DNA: TGTGCCAGTAGTCCACAGGGCCGGGAGACCCAGTACTTC; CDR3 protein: CASSPQGRETQYF
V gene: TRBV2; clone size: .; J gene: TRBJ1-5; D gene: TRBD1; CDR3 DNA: TGTGCCAGCAGTGCCCCAACAGGGGTACAGCAGCCCCAGCATTTT; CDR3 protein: CASSAPTGVQQPQHF